This entry is about one T cell receptor beta chain. Its recognized antigen is unknown. Per-base quality was not reported, and no clone a single base away is much larger than it. The sample originates from a study of technical replicates of blood from a few donors (dated by TCRdb to about 2017). The CDR3 runs 13 amino acids, cysteine and phenylalanine included. Only the CDR3 DNA is retained, 39 bases long and in frame from the first base. The germline V gene yields SQVTM for CDR1 and ANQGSEA for CDR2. V is trimmed back by 1 base and J by 5 bases, and the junction contains 3 bases that no gene match accounts for. Libraries were built with the immunoSEQ multiplex PCR assay. As stored in TCRdb, this immuneACCESS dataset retains in-frame rearrangements with V and J assigned. A fraction of the clones does not appear; measured against another copy, unresolved V genes explain less than half of the discrepancy, and the remainder lacks a known reason. The sample table lists about 75,000 clones, approximately 96% of them with a count of one. The ten largest clones take up more than 0.15% of the sample.

The sequence links TRBV29-1 to TRBJ2-7, and 9 bases in between align with TRBD1. The material sequenced was T cells isolated from PBMCs. The sequence came from a human donor in good health. The DNA is TGCAGCGTTGAAGTGGACAGGGGAAACGAGCAGTACTTC. Translated, it reads CSVEVDRGNEQYF.